The rows below give T cell receptor beta chains drawn from one sample of a study of T cells in Graves' hyperthyroidism and ophthalmopathy. TCRdb re-called the multiplex PCR reads through MiXCR, storing one row per CDR3 protein. Of 350,000 or so distinct CDR3 sequences in the sample, 18% are singletons; the top ten hold around 16%. What was sequenced was blood. These receptors were taken from a middle-aged woman with Graves' ophthalmopathy. Both conserved end residues are part of each CDR3. Each record gives: V gene, D gene, J gene, CDR3 length, clone size, CDR3 DNA, CDR3 protein. D genes are given only for firm matches. Clone size appears in some rows only: once, few, many, or a class for an expanded clone.

v_gene: TRBV12-3/TRBV12-4; d_gene: TRBD2; j_gene: TRBJ2-7; len: 14; abundance: many; CDR3nt: TGTGCCAGCAGTGCAGGACTAGCGGGAGTTGAGCAGTACTTC; CDR3aa: CASSAGLAGVEQYF
v_gene: TRBV12-3/TRBV12-4; d_gene: TRBD1; j_gene: TRBJ1-6; len: 17; abundance: once; CDR3nt: TGTGCCAGCAGTTTGGGACAGACCGCATCGTATAATTCACCCCTCCACTTT; CDR3aa: CASSLGQTASYNSPLHF
v_gene: TRBV5-1; d_gene: TRBD2; j_gene: TRBJ2-5; len: 16; abundance: .; CDR3nt: TGCGCCAGCAGCTTGCAACTAGCGGGAGGGCAAGAGACCCAGTACTTC; CDR3aa: CASSLQLAGGQETQYF
v_gene: TRBV13; d_gene: .; j_gene: TRBJ1-1; len: 15; abundance: many; CDR3nt: TGTGCCAGCAGCTTAGGGGGGCAGGGAGATCGTGAAGCTTTCTTT; CDR3aa: CASSLGGQGDREAFF
v_gene: TRBV6-1; d_gene: TRBD1; j_gene: TRBJ2-7; len: 12; abundance: many; CDR3nt: TGTGCCAGCAGTGTCGACAGGGGCGAGCAGTACTTC; CDR3aa: CASSVDRGEQYF
v_gene: TRBV28; d_gene: .; j_gene: TRBJ1-2; len: 15; abundance: many; CDR3nt: TGTGCCAGCAGTTTAGTTGGGGCAGGGTCGTCAGGCTACACCTTC; CDR3aa: CASSLVGAGSSGYTF
v_gene: TRBV28; d_gene: .; j_gene: TRBJ1-1; len: 14; abundance: many; CDR3nt: TGTGCCAGCAGTTTATATCCCCGCGGGACTGAAGCTTTCTTT; CDR3aa: CASSLYPRGTEAFF
v_gene: TRBV6-5; d_gene: .; j_gene: TRBJ1-3; len: 16; abundance: .; CDR3nt: TGTGCCAGCAGTTACTCGGGTAGGGGCTCTGGAAACACCATATATTTT; CDR3aa: CASSYSGRGSGNTIYF
v_gene: TRBV29-1; d_gene: .; j_gene: TRBJ1-2; len: 11; abundance: many; CDR3nt: TGCAGCGCCCGGGACTATCGTGGCTACACCTTC; CDR3aa: CSARDYRGYTF
v_gene: TRBV12-3/TRBV12-4; d_gene: .; j_gene: TRBJ2-7; len: 15; abundance: many; CDR3nt: TGTGCCAGCAGTGAGGGGGCTCGCGGGGTCTACGAGCAGTACTTC; CDR3aa: CASSEGARGVYEQYF
v_gene: TRBV12-3/TRBV12-4; d_gene: .; j_gene: TRBJ1-5; len: 15; abundance: .; CDR3nt: TGTGCCAGCGGGCCCGGGACCGCTAGCAATCAGCCCCAGCATTTT; CDR3aa: CASGPGTASNQPQHF
v_gene: TRBV2; d_gene: .; j_gene: TRBJ2-7; len: 13; abundance: many; CDR3nt: TGTGCCAGCATAGCGGCCAACTCCTACGAGCAGTACTTC; CDR3aa: CASIAANSYEQYF
v_gene: TRBV7-3; d_gene: .; j_gene: TRBJ2-5; len: 15; abundance: many; CDR3nt: TGTGCCAGCAGCTTAAGCCGAGGGGCGCAAGAGACCCAGTACTTC; CDR3aa: CASSLSRGAQETQYF
v_gene: TRBV4-3; d_gene: TRBD1; j_gene: TRBJ2-2; len: 15; abundance: .; CDR3nt: TGCGCCAGCAACCCGGGACAGGGTACTACCGGGGAGCTGTTTTTT; CDR3aa: CASNPGQGTTGELFF
v_gene: TRBV28; d_gene: .; j_gene: TRBJ2-7; len: 13; abundance: many; CDR3nt: TGTGCCAGCGGGACTCTCAACCCTTACGAGCAGTACTTC; CDR3aa: CASGTLNPYEQYF
v_gene: TRBV7-9; d_gene: .; j_gene: TRBJ2-7; len: 12; abundance: many; CDR3nt: TGTGCCAGCAGCTGGGAGTCCTACGAGCAGTACTTC; CDR3aa: CASSWESYEQYF
v_gene: TRBV29-1; d_gene: .; j_gene: TRBJ2-7; len: 12; abundance: many; CDR3nt: TGCAGCGTTTTCGGACATTCCTACGAGCAGTACTTC; CDR3aa: CSVFGHSYEQYF
v_gene: TRBV4-1; d_gene: .; j_gene: TRBJ1-1; len: 14; abundance: many; CDR3nt: TGCGCCAGCAGGAACAGGGCTGTGAACACTGAAGCTTTCTTT; CDR3aa: CASRNRAVNTEAFF
v_gene: TRBV12-3/TRBV12-4; d_gene: .; j_gene: TRBJ1-5; len: 13; abundance: .; CDR3nt: TGTGCCAGCAGTCCTCAGGCCGAGCAGCCCCAGCATTTT; CDR3aa: CASSPQAEQPQHF
v_gene: TRBV28; d_gene: .; j_gene: TRBJ2-5; len: 14; abundance: many; CDR3nt: TGTGCCAGCAGTTTTAGGGACATCCAAGAGACCCAGTACTTC; CDR3aa: CASSFRDIQETQYF
v_gene: TRBV6-1; d_gene: .; j_gene: TRBJ2-5; len: 15; abundance: .; CDR3nt: TGTGCCAGCAGAAAGGACCACATCCCCCAAGAGACCCAGTACTTC; CDR3aa: CASRKDHIPQETQYF
v_gene: TRBV28; d_gene: .; j_gene: TRBJ1-2; len: 14; abundance: many; CDR3nt: TGTGCCAGCAGTTCCCGATGGGCAGTCTATGGCTACACCTTC; CDR3aa: CASSSRWAVYGYTF
v_gene: TRBV4-1; d_gene: TRBD1; j_gene: TRBJ2-7; len: 14; abundance: many; CDR3nt: TGCGCCAGCAGCCAAGGGGACAGTACCTACGAGCAGTACTTC; CDR3aa: CASSQGDSTYEQYF
v_gene: TRBV28; d_gene: TRBD2; j_gene: TRBJ2-7; len: 16; abundance: many; CDR3nt: TGTGCCAGCAGGCAATCAAGCGGGAGGACCACCTACGAGCAGTACTTC; CDR3aa: CASRQSSGRTTYEQYF
v_gene: TRBV6-1; d_gene: .; j_gene: TRBJ1-5; len: 14; abundance: many; CDR3nt: TGTGCCAGCAGCCGGTCATATAACAGTCAGCCCCAGCATTTT; CDR3aa: CASSRSYNSQPQHF
v_gene: TRBV29-1; d_gene: .; j_gene: TRBJ1-2; len: 12; abundance: many; CDR3nt: TGCAGCGTTGACGACAGAAACTATGGCTACACCTTC; CDR3aa: CSVDDRNYGYTF
v_gene: TRBV5-1; d_gene: TRBD2; j_gene: TRBJ2-6; len: 16; abundance: few; CDR3nt: TGCGCCAGCCGGGGGGGGTCCAACTCTGGGGCCAACGTCCTGACTTTC; CDR3aa: CASRGGSNSGANVLTF
v_gene: TRBV19; d_gene: .; j_gene: TRBJ1-1; len: 15; abundance: many; CDR3nt: TGTGCCAGTAGCCCCTCTGAGAAGACAAACACTGAAGCTTTCTTT; CDR3aa: CASSPSEKTNTEAFF
v_gene: TRBV12-3/TRBV12-4; d_gene: .; j_gene: TRBJ2-7; len: 15; abundance: .; CDR3nt: TGTGCCAGCAGTGGGTCTAGCGATAAGACCTACGAGCAGTACTTC; CDR3aa: CASSGSSDKTYEQYF
v_gene: TRBV2; d_gene: .; j_gene: TRBJ1-1; len: 12; abundance: many; CDR3nt: TGTGCCACTAAGACAGCGAACACTGAAGCTTTCTTT; CDR3aa: CATKTANTEAFF
v_gene: TRBV12-3/TRBV12-4; d_gene: .; j_gene: TRBJ1-2; len: 14; abundance: once; CDR3nt: TGTGCCAGCAGGCCTATGGGGACTTTCCATGGCTACACCTTC; CDR3aa: CASRPMGTFHGYTF
v_gene: TRBV5-6; d_gene: TRBD1; j_gene: TRBJ2-5; len: 14; abundance: many; CDR3nt: TGTGCCAGCAGCTCAGGGACAGCCAAGAGGGCCCAGTACTTC; CDR3aa: CASSSGTAKRAQYF
v_gene: TRBV7-3; d_gene: .; j_gene: TRBJ2-2; len: 13; abundance: many; CDR3nt: TGTGCCAGCAGCTTAAGATCCGAAGGGGTGCTGTTTTTT; CDR3aa: CASSLRSEGVLFF
v_gene: TRBV28; d_gene: .; j_gene: TRBJ1-2; len: 15; abundance: many; CDR3nt: TGTGCCAGCAGTTTGGGTCAGCTTCCGGACTATGGCTACACCTTC; CDR3aa: CASSLGQLPDYGYTF
v_gene: TRBV27; d_gene: .; j_gene: TRBJ2-7; len: 13; abundance: many; CDR3nt: TGTGCCAGCAGTTTCGGGCTAGCCTACGAGCAGTACTTC; CDR3aa: CASSFGLAYEQYF
v_gene: TRBV12-5; d_gene: TRBD2; j_gene: TRBJ2-2; len: 18; abundance: many; CDR3nt: TGTGCTAGTGGCCAACAGGGGACCGGGACTAGCGAGACCGGGGAGCTGTTTTTT; CDR3aa: CASGQQGTGTSETGELFF
v_gene: TRBV18; d_gene: .; j_gene: TRBJ2-2; len: 13; abundance: .; CDR3nt: TGTGCCAGCTTACAGGATCGCACCGGGGAGCTGTTTTTT; CDR3aa: CASLQDRTGELFF
v_gene: TRBV28; d_gene: TRBD2; j_gene: TRBJ2-5; len: 15; abundance: many; CDR3nt: TGTGCCAGCAGTATATCAGCGGGAGTTCAAGAGACCCAGTACTTC; CDR3aa: CASSISAGVQETQYF
v_gene: TRBV19; d_gene: TRBD1; j_gene: TRBJ1-1; len: 15; abundance: many; CDR3nt: TGTGCCAGTAGTATCTCGACAGGGGGGAACACTGAAGCTTTCTTT; CDR3aa: CASSISTGGNTEAFF
v_gene: TRBV11-3; d_gene: .; j_gene: TRBJ2-2; len: 15; abundance: .; CDR3nt: TGTGCCAGCAGCTTTGGGACCAGGAACACCGGGGAGCTGTTTTTT; CDR3aa: CASSFGTRNTGELFF
v_gene: TRBV20-1; d_gene: .; j_gene: TRBJ2-6; len: 16; abundance: many; CDR3nt: TGCAGTGCGCGCGAACGGGGGGCGTCAATTGGCAACGTCCTGACTTTC; CDR3aa: CSARERGASIGNVLTF
v_gene: TRBV13; d_gene: .; j_gene: TRBJ2-5; len: 13; abundance: many; CDR3nt: TGTGCCAGCAGCGACGGCCGGGGGGAGACCCAGTACTTC; CDR3aa: CASSDGRGETQYF